This T cell receptor beta chain was observed in a study of T cells after posttransplantation cyclophosphamide. General study points: Blood and skin or GI T cell repertoires showed limited TRB overlap. Recipient CMV seropositivity and CMV reactivation strongly tracked TRB clonality. Donor-recipient repertoire similarity was low at 1-2 months, rising over year one.

CDR1 is MNHNS, CDR2 SASEGT, per germline. The V end was cut by 5 bases, the J end by 5 bases, with 12 bases between. This CDR3 has 13 amino acids. Generated by immunoSEQ multiplex PCR, the TCRdb table keeps only in-frame clones and is missing some. This sample comprises about 8,000 clones, none seen once only. A marrow graft followed busulfan-fludarabine conditioning, with cyclophosphamide on days +3 and +4. The table lists this clone with many counts. The antigen is not known. The sequencing here drew on PBMCs, taken after allogeneic stem cell transplant with posttransplant cyclophosphamide. The chain employs TRBV6-1 and TRBJ2-5; D is ambiguous. The sequence was obtained from a female patient between 50 and 59 years old who received an allogeneic stem cell transplant from a related donor, was CMV-positive, and had no GVHD. Some T cells could come from the graft donor. CDR3 loop: CASSLVAMETQYF. Written as DNA, the CDR3 is TGTGCCAGCAGTCTCGTTGCGATGGAGACCCAGTACTTC.